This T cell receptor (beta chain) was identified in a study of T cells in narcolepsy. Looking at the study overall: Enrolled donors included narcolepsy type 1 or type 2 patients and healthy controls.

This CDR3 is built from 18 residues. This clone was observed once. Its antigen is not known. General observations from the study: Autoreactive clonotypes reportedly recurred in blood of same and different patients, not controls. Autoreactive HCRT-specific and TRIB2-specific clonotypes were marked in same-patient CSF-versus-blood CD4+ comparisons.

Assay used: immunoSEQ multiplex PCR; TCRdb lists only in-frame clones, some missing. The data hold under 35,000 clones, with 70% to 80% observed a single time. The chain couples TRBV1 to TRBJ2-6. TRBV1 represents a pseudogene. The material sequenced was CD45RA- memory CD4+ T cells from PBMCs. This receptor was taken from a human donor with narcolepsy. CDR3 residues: CTSRYLGLCKSRANVLTF. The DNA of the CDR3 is TGCACCAGCAGATATCTGGGTTTGTGCAAAAGTCGGGCCAACGTCCTGACTTTC.